The source of this TCR beta chain is a study of blood T cell repertoires in COVID-19. Study background: The study drew acute and convalescent COVID-19 samples from the United States, Italy and Spain. PBMCs, B-cell-depleted T cells, or T cells provided the cDNA or gDNA that made up the material.

Original methodology: Reference gene primer amplification yielded estimated nucleated cell counts. The data were produced by immunoSEQ multiplex PCR, yet TCRdb's version contains in-frame clones alone and is incomplete. Clone size and V and J calls were adopted from that table, with D and trimming inferred from the DNA. The sample holds some 350,000 clones, around 84% seen once. The sequence was collected from a human donor in a cohort sampled during active COVID-19. The sample comprised peripheral blood.

The CDR3 spells CATAGPKSLGPQHF. The CDR3 region has the DNA TGTGCCACTGCTGGGCCGAAGTCCCTGGGGCCCCAGCATTTT. The chain links TRBV24-1 to TRBJ1-5, with D unresolved. Germline-derived CDR1 and CDR2 are KGHDR and SFDVKD. Trimming pared 10 bases from V and 9 bases from J, leaving 21 bases between. CDR3 length: 14 amino acids.